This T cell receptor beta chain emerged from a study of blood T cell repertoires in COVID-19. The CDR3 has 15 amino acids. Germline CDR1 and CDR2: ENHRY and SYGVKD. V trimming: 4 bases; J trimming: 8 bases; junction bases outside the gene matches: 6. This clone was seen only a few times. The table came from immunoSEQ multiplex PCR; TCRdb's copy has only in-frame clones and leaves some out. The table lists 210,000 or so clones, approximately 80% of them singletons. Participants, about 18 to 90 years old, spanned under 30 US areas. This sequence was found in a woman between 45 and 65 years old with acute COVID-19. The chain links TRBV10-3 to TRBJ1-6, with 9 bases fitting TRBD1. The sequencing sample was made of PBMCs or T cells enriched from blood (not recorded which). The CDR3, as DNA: TGTGCCATCAGTGGGACTAGACAGGGGGATTCACCCCTCCACTTT. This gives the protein CAISGTRQGDSPLHF.